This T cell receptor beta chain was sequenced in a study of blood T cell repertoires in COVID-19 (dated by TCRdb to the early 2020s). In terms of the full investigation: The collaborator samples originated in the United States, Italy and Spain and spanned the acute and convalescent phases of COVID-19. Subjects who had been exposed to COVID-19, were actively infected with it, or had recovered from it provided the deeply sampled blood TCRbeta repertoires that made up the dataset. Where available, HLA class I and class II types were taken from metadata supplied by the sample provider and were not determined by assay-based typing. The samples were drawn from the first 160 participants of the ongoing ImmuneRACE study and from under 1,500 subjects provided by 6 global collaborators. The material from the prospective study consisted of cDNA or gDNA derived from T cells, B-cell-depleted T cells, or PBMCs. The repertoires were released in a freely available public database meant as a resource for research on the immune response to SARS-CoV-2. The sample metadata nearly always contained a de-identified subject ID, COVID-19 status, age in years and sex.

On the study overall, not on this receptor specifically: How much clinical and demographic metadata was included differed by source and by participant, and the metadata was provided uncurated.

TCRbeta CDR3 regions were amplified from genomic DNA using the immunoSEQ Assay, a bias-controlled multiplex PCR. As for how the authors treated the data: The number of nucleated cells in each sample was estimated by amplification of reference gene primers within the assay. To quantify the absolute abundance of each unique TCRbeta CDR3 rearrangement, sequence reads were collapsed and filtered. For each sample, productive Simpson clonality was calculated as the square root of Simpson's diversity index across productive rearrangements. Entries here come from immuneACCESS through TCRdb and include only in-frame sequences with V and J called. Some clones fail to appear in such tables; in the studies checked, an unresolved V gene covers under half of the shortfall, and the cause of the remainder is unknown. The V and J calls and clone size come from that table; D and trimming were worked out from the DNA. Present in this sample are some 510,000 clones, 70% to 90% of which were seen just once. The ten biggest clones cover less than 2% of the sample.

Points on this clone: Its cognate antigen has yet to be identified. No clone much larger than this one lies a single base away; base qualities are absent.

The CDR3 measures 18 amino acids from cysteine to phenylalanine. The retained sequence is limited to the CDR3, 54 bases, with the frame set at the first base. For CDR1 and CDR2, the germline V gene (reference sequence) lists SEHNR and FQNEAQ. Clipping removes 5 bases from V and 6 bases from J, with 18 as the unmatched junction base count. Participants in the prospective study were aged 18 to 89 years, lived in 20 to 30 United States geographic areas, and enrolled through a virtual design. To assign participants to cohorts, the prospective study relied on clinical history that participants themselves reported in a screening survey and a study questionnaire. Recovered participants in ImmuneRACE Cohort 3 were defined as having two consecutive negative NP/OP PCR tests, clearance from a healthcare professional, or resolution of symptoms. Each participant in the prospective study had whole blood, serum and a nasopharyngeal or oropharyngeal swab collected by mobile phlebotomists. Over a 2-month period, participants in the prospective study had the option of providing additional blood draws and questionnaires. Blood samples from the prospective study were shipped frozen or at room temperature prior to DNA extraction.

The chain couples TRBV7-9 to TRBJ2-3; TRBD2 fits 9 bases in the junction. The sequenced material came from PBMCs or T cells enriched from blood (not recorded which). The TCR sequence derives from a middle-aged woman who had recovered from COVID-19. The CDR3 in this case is CASSVRGQREVSGDTQYF. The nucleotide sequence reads TGTGCCAGCAGCGTTCGGGGCCAGCGGGAGGTTTCAGGGGATACGCAGTATTTT. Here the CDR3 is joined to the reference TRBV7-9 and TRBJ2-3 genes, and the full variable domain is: DTGVSQNPRHKITKRGQNVTFRCDPISEHNRLYWYRQTLGQGPEFLTYFQNEAQLEKSRLLSDRFSAERPKGSFSTLEIQRTEQGDSAMYLCASSVRGQREVSGDTQYFGPGTRLTVL.